This T cell receptor beta chain is from a study of blood T cell repertoires in COVID-19. Study-wide background: From the United States, Italy and Spain came samples of acute and convalescent COVID-19. In each case, the material was cDNA or gDNA derived from T cells, B-cell-depleted T cells, or PBMCs.

Authors' processing steps: Nucleated cell number was recorded as an estimate derived from reference gene primer amplification. The data were produced by immunoSEQ multiplex PCR, yet TCRdb's version contains in-frame clones alone and is incomplete. That table furnishes V, J and clone size, whereas the DNA furnished D and trimming. The data show a few hundred thousand clones, 88% seen once. V trimming: 7 bases; J trimming: 9 bases; junction bases outside the gene matches: 15. CDR1 MDHEN and CDR2 SYDVKM come from the germline V gene. CDR3 length equals 15 residues. The receptor comes from a woman in her forties who had recovered from COVID-19. The sample taken for sequencing was peripheral blood. This chain connects TRBV28 to TRBJ2-7; 10 bases are a match to TRBD1. In DNA form, the CDR3 reads TGTGCCAGCACCCCTCGGGACAGGGGTCTACGAGGGCAGTACTTC. It is translated as CASTPRDRGLRGQYF. The whole variable domain, remainder taken from reference TRBV28 and TRBJ2-7, is DVKVTQSSRYLVKRTGEKVFLECVQDMDHENMFWYRQDPGLGLRLIYFSYDVKMKEKGDIPEGYSVSREKKERFSLILESASTNQTSMYLCASTPRDRGLRGQYFGPGTRLTVT.